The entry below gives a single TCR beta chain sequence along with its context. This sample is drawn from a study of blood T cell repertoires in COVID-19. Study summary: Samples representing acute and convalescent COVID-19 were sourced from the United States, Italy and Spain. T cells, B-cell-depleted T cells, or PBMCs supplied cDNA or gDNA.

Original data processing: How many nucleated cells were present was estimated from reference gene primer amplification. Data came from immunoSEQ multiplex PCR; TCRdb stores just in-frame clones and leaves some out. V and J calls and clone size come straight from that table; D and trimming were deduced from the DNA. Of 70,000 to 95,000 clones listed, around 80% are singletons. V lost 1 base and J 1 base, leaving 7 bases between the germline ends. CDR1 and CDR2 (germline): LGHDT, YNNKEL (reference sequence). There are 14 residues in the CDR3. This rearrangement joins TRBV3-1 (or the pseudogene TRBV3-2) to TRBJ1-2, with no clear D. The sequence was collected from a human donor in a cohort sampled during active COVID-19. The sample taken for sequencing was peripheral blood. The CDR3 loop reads CASSQGGNNYGYTF. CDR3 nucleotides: TGTGCCAGCAGCCAAGGAGGTAATAACTATGGCTACACCTTC.